The T cell receptor (beta chain) under discussion was sequenced for a study of T cell responses to AZD1222 COVID-19 vaccine. Study conclusions and caveats: In the spike-specific TCR repertoire, nearly half reportedly target unmutated variant regions.

With regard to this clone: Its antigen is unidentified.

TCRdb's copy holds only in-frame clones and misses some; the assay was immunoSEQ multiplex PCR. The table lists around 130,000 clones, just over 85% of them singletons. The CDR3 has 16 residues. Trimming stripped 0 bases from V and 2 bases from J, with 13 bases between. The germline V gene encodes CDR1 LNHNV and CDR2 YYDKDF (reference sequence). The source of this sequence is an adult in good health. The chain carries TRBV15 and TRBJ1-2; D gene unclear. Sequenced material: peripheral blood, taken on day 0 of AZD1222 vaccination. CDR3 amino acids: CATSRDSNRVNYGYTF. The CDR3 bases are TGTGCCACCAGCAGAGACTCAAATAGGGTAAACTATGGCTACACCTTC.